This T cell receptor (beta chain) emerged from a study of T cell responses to AZD1222 COVID-19 vaccine. Between the trimmed V and J ends, which lost 5 bases and 2 bases, there was a span of 16 bases. CDR1 and CDR2 from the germline V gene are SGHVS and FNYEAQ. The CDR3 is 15 amino acids. As concerns this clone: No antigen is known for it.

Overall study results and limits: None of the repertoires were sampled until the peak T cell response had passed. In the spike-specific TCR repertoire, nearly half reportedly target unmutated variant regions. Only a handful of AZD1222 recipients, roughly 6 in all, had baseline seropositivity. Most donors were white British and more were female, and clonal diversity was possibly underestimated.

The data were produced by immunoSEQ multiplex PCR, yet TCRdb's version contains in-frame clones alone and is incomplete. The table shows over 140,000 clones, with nearly 95% occurring only once. V is TRBV7-6 and J is TRBJ2-7; D not resolved. The sequence was collected from an adult who received the AZD1222 COVID-19 vaccine. The sequencing used peripheral blood, collected 28 days after the second AZD1222 dose. As DNA, the CDR3 is TGTGCCAGCAGCCCCCGCCCTGACGCTGCCTACGAGCAGTACTTC. Translation: CASSPRPDAAYEQYF.